The 20 T cell receptor beta chains listed next were all sequenced from one sample in a study of blood T cell repertoires in COVID-19. Only in-frame clones appear in the TCRdb table, and some are missing; sequencing was by immunoSEQ multiplex PCR. Altogether under 130,000 clones are present, roughly 76% being singletons, with the ten largest covering around a tenth. Sequencing was performed on peripheral blood. The source is a woman aged 70-85 years with acute or convalescent COVID-19.

The rearrangement uses TRBV28 and TRBJ2-7, with 11 bases fitting TRBD1. The junction had 16 bases not matched to a gene; V was cut back by 6 bases and J by 6 bases. Germline loops: CDR1 MDHEN, CDR2 SYDVKM. The CDR3 loop spans 17 amino acids. For the CDR3, the DNA is TGTGCCAGCAGCCGCCCGACCGGGACAGGGGGGTCTCGCGAGCAGTACTTC. Translation gives CASSRPTGTGGSREQYF.

The chain employs TRBV30 and TRBJ2-3, with 9 bases lining up with TRBD1. The germline CDR1 and CDR2 sequences are GTSNPN and SVGIG (reference sequence). The V segment lost 0 bases and the J segment 0 bases; nucleotides outside the gene matches: 1. CDR3 size: 15 residues. The CDR3 is CAWSVGTGSTDTQYF. In nucleotides, the CDR3 is TGTGCCTGGAGTGTAGGGACAGGGAGCACAGATACGCAGTATTTT.

The chain uses TRBV30 and TRBJ1-2; the match to TRBD1 covers 12 bases. V shed 0 bases and J 11 bases; nucleotides not matched to a gene: 7. The CDR3 is 14 amino acids. CDR1 and CDR2 (germline): GTSNPN, SVGIG (reference sequence). CDR3 sequence reads: CAWSVAGTGGLYTF. DNA for the CDR3: TGTGCCTGGAGTGTAGCCGGGACAGGGGGCTTGTACACCTTC.

The chain employs TRBV5-1 and TRBJ2-1, with TRBD2 matching over 16 bases. The CDR3 runs to 18 residues. Germline V gene sequence: CDR1 SGHRS, CDR2 YFSETQ. The trim removed 2 bases at V and 4 bases at J, leaving 6 bases unmatched. In DNA form, the CDR3 reads TGCGCCAGCAGCTTTGGGACTAGCGGGGGGGCTTGGTACAATGAGCAGTTCTTC. Amino acids: CASSFGTSGGAWYNEQFF.

The chain has TRBV5-1 and TRBJ1-2; no clear D. Trimming shortened V by 7 bases and J by 2 bases, and 9 bases separated the two germline ends. This CDR3 has 12 amino acids. Germline CDR1 is SGHRS and CDR2 is YFSETQ. CDR3 nucleotide sequence: TGCGCCAGCTCAGACGGGAACTATGGCTACACCTTC. Protein: CASSDGNYGYTF.

This clone was detected only a few times. The chain combines TRBV11-2 with TRBJ1-4, with 7 bases aligning to TRBD1. This CDR3 is built from 14 residues. The germline CDR1 and CDR2 sequences are SGHAT and FQNNGV. Trimming at V came to 5 bases and at J to 7 bases, leaving 7 bases not matched to a gene. The CDR3 region is CASSQDRVTEKLFF. CDR3 DNA: TGTGCCAGCAGCCAAGACAGGGTTACTGAAAAACTGTTTTTT.

The rearrangement joins TRBV7-3 to TRBJ2-3, with D maybe TRBD1 (6 bases). The CDR3 covers 13 residues. With 6 bases removed from V and 8 bases from J, the gap between germline ends came to 15 bases. CDR1 and CDR2 (germline): SGHTA, FQGTGA. The CDR3 reads CASSYYREGTQYF. DNA for the CDR3: TGTGCCAGCAGTTATTACAGGGAAGGTACGCAGTATTTT.

For the CDR3, the DNA is TGTGCCAGTGGCGGACTGCCTTCTGGAGGCTACACCTTC. Residues: CASGGLPSGGYTF. The genes are TRBV19 and TRBJ1-2; D not certain. Trimming took 8 bases from V and 8 from J, leaving 18 bases between them. The CDR3 runs 13 residues. Per germline, CDR1 LNHDA and CDR2 SQIVND (reference sequence).

The chain uses TRBV3-1 (or the pseudogene TRBV3-2) and TRBJ1-3; D may be TRBD1 (5 bases). The CDR3 sequence is 14 residues long. V was cut by 1 base and J by 4 bases, with 8 bases left in between. From germline, CDR1 is LGHDT and CDR2 YNNKEL (reference sequence). Here the CDR3 reads CASSQGGAGNTIYF. CDR3 DNA: TGTGCCAGCAGCCAAGGTGGGGCAGGAAACACCATATATTTT.

The chain employs TRBV19 and TRBJ2-2; D possibly corresponds to TRBD1 (6 bases). The CDR3 contains 13 residues. With 10 bases removed from V and 2 bases from J, the gap between germline ends came to 11 bases. Germline lookup yields CDR1 LNHDA and CDR2 SQIVND (reference sequence). The CDR3 coding sequence is TGTGCCACCACGACAGGCAACACCGGGGAGCTGTTTTTT. Encoded protein: CATTTGNTGELFF.

The chain uses TRBV18 and TRBJ2-5, with TRBD2 matching over 7 bases. The CDR3 has 18 amino acids. V was pared by 1 base and J by 5 bases, with 16 bases of the junction left unmatched. Germline CDR1 and CDR2: KGHSH and LQKENI. The CDR3 region is CASSPLSASGTPGETQYF. The CDR3 region has the DNA TGTGCCAGCTCACCACTCTCGGCTAGCGGAACCCCGGGGGAGACCCAGTACTTC.

The rearrangement links TRBV7-9 to TRBJ2-5; D perhaps matches TRBD1 (6 bases). This CDR3 has 14 amino acids. V shed 5 bases and J shed 1 base, with 11 bases lying between them. Germline V gene lookup returns CDR1 SEHNR and CDR2 FQNEAQ (reference sequence). CDR3 sequence reads: CASSDGQFQETQYF. CDR3 sequence (DNA): TGTGCCAGCAGCGACGGACAGTTCCAAGAGACCCAGTACTTC. Full variable domain (remainder filled in from reference TRBV7-9 and TRBJ2-5): DTGVSQNPRHKITKRGQNVTFRCDPISEHNRLYWYRQTLGQGPEFLTYFQNEAQLEKSRLLSDRFSAERPKGSFSTLEIQRTEQGDSAMYLCASSDGQFQETQYFGPGTRLLVL.

The V gene is TRBV11-2, the J gene TRBJ2-5; tentatively, D is TRBD1 (5 bases). The CDR3 is made up of 15 amino acids. The germline V gene encodes CDR1 SGHAT and CDR2 FQNNGV. V was shortened by 5 bases and J by 4 bases, with 17 bases between the two germline ends. CDR3 residues: CASSPTSGILETQYF. In DNA, the CDR3 is TGTGCCAGCAGCCCCACCTCAGGGATTCTAGAGACCCAGTACTTC.

The chain uses TRBV28 and TRBJ2-3; TRBD1 matches at 8 bases. Per the germline V gene, CDR1 is MDHEN and CDR2 is SYDVKM. Trimming took 3 bases from V and 2 from J; bases not matched to a gene: 4. The CDR3 contains 15 residues. The chain's CDR3 is CASSLPGQVTDTQYF. CDR3 coding DNA: TGTGCCAGCAGTTTGCCGGGACAGGTCACAGATACGCAGTATTTT.

This clone was picked up one time. The chain couples TRBV6-5 to TRBJ1-5, with TRBD1 as a possible D gene (6 bases). V lost 4 bases to trimming and J lost 4 bases, with 11 bases between them. CDR3 size: 14 residues. Germline CDR1 MNHEY, CDR2 SVGAGI. The DNA of the CDR3 is TGTGCCAGCAGTTCCGACAGGTGGAATCAGCCCCAGCATTTT. Protein: CASSSDRWNQPQHF.

The chain carries TRBV6-2 or TRBV6-3 and TRBJ2-2; no reliable D call. This CDR3 is 14 amino acids long. V gave up 2 bases and J gave up 4 bases, with 8 bases separating them. CDR1 and CDR2 from the germline V gene are MNHEY and SVGEGT. This chain's CDR3 is CASSYHSSTGELFF. The CDR3, as DNA: TGTGCCAGCAGTTACCACAGCAGCACCGGGGAGCTGTTTTTT.

The chain carries TRBV5-6 and TRBJ2-5; no definite D call. V was clipped by 3 bases and J by 5 bases, with 14 bases between them. The CDR3 runs to 14 residues. The germline CDR1 and CDR2 sequences are SGHDT and YYEEEE. The CDR3 bases are TGTGCCAGCAGCTCCCAAAGCCGTTCGGAGACCCAGTACTTC. Residues: CASSSQSRSETQYF.

The gene calls are TRBV4-1 and TRBJ1-2, with TRBD1 matching over 11 bases. CDR1 is MGHRA and CDR2 is YSYEKL in the germline V gene. V was clipped by 1 base and J by 5 bases; unmatched bases: 9. CDR3 size: 17 residues. The CDR3 protein is CASSQGTGGAGGYGYTF. The CDR3 DNA reads as TGCGCCAGCAGCCAAGGGACAGGGGGCGCGGGTGGGTATGGCTACACCTTC.

This chain uses TRBV5-1 with TRBJ1-4; 8 nucleotides line up with TRBD1. Germline V CDR1 and CDR2: SGHRS, YFSETQ. V lost 1 base and J lost 8; bases outside the gene matches: 7. The CDR3 length is 15 residues. The CDR3 DNA sequence: TGCGCCAGCAGCTTGCAGGGGGCACTTGAGGAAAAACTGTTTTTT. This encodes CASSLQGALEEKLFF.

The V and J genes are TRBV19 and TRBJ1-4; TRBD1 matches 8 bases. Trimming took 4 bases from V and 7 from J; bases not matched to a gene: 2. This CDR3 has 13 residues. Germline V gene data show CDR1 as LNHDA and CDR2 as SQIVND (reference sequence). In nucleotides, the CDR3 is TGTGCCAGTAGTAGCAGGGGGCTTGAAAAACTGTTTTTT. It is translated as CASSSRGLEKLFF.